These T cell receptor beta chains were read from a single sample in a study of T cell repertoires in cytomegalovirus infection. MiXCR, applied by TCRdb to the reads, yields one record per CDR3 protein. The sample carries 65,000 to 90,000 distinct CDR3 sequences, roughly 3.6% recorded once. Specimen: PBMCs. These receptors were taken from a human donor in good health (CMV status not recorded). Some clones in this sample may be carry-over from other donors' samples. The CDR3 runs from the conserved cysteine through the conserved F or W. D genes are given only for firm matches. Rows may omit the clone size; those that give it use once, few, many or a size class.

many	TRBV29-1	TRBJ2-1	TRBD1	TGCAGCGTATTGACAGGGAGCTCCTACAATGAGCAGTTCTTC	CSVLTGSSYNEQFF
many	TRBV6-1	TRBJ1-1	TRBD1	TGTGCCAGCGTGGCTGGGACAGGCAACACTGAAGCTTTCTTT	CASVAGTGNTEAFF
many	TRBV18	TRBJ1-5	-	TGTGCCAGCTCACCAAGAGGGAATAACAATCAGCCCCAGCATTTT	CASSPRGNNNQPQHF
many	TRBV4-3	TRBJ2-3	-	TGCGCCAGCAGCCAACCCCCTAGAGGCTCAGATACGCAGTATTTT	CASSQPPRGSDTQYF
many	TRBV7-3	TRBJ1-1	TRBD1	TGTGCCAGCAGTCGCGGACAGGGGAGGGGTGAAGCTTTCTTT	CASSRGQGRGEAFF
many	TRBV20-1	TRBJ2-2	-	TGCAGTGCTCCTGGGGGGGGCCTGAACACCGGGGAGCTGTTTTTT	CSAPGGGLNTGELFF
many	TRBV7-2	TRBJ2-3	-	TGTGCCAGCAGCTTAGGAGGGTATGGCGCAGATACGCAGTATTTT	CASSLGGYGADTQYF
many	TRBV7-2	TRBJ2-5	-	TGTGCCAGCAGCCGCAGCAGCGGCAGACAAGAGACCCAGTACTTC	CASSRSSGRQETQYF
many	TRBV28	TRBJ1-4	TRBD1	TGTGCCAGCAGTCCGGACAGGGTACTCGAAAAACTGTTTTTT	CASSPDRVLEKLFF
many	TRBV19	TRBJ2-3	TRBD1	TGTGCCAGCAACAGGGGGCGCACAGATACGCAGTATTTT	CASNRGRTDTQYF
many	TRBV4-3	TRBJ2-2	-	TGCGCCAGCAGCCAAGATGCCGCCGGGGAGCTGTTTTTT	CASSQDAAGELFF
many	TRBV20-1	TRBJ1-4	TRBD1	TGCAGTGCCGCCAAACAGGGGAATGAAAAACTGTTTTTT	CSAAKQGNEKLFF
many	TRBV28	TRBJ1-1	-	TGTGCCAGCAGCCCTTGGGAAACTGAAGCTTTCTTT	CASSPWETEAFF
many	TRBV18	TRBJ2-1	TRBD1	TGTGCCAGCTCCGTGACAGGGGACAATGAGCAGTTCTTC	CASSVTGDNEQFF
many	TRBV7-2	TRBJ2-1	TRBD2	TGTGCCAGCAGCTTAAGGCCCCCAATAGCGGGGGAGCCTGGTGAGCAGTTCTTC	CASSLRPPIAGEPGEQFF
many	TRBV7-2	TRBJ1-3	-	TGTGCCAGCAGCTCGGACGGGATAAGGGGAAACACCATATATTTT	CASSSDGIRGNTIYF
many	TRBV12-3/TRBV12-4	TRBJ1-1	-	TGTGCCAGCACCCAAAGGTACACTGAAGCTTTCTTT	CASTQRYTEAFF
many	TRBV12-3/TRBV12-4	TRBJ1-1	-	TGTGCCAGCAGTTGGCGGGGGGACACTGAAGCTTTCTTT	CASSWRGDTEAFF
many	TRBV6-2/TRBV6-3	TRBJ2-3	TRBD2	TGTGCCAGCAGTTACGGGACTAGCGCAGATACGCAGTATTTT	CASSYGTSADTQYF
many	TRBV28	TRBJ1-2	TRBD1	TGTGCCAGCAGTTTGGGACAGAGAAACTATGGCTACACCTTC	CASSLGQRNYGYTF
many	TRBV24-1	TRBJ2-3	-	TGTGCCACCAGTGGCGGGGCTCGGGATACGCAGTATTTT	CATSGGARDTQYF
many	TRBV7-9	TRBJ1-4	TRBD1	TGTGCCAGCAGCTTGGGACAGTATAATGAAAAACTGTTTTTT	CASSLGQYNEKLFF
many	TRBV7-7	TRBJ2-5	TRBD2	TGTGCCAGCAGCTTAACTAGCGGGGAACAAGAGACCCAGTACTTC	CASSLTSGEQETQYF
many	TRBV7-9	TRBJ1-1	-	TGTGCCAGCAGCTTAGTCAGGGACGCTGAAGCTTTCTTT	CASSLVRDAEAFF
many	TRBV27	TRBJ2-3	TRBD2	TGTGCCAGCCTAGCTAGCGGGGAGGGGACAGATACGCAGTATTTT	CASLASGEGTDTQYF
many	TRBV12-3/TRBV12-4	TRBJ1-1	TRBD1	TGTGCCAGCGGACTCAGGGGGGGCACTGAAGCTTTCTTT	CASGLRGGTEAFF
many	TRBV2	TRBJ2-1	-	TGTGCCAGCAGTGCGGGCAGGGGCCCCTACAATGAGCAGTTCTTC	CASSAGRGPYNEQFF
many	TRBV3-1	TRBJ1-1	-	TGTGCCAGCAGCCGTAAGTACGCGGGCACTGAAGCTTTCTTT	CASSRKYAGTEAFF
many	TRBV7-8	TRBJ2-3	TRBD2	TGTGCCAGCAGCTGGGGACTAGCGGGGGGAACCACAGATACGCAGTATTTT	CASSWGLAGGTTDTQYF
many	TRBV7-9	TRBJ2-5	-	TGTGCCAGCAGATCTTCAGGGGAGGGACAAGAGACCCAGTACTTC	CASRSSGEGQETQYF
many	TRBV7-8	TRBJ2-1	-	TGTGCCAGCAGCTCAACCGGGCGATCGAGCTCCTACAATGAGCAGTTCTTC	CASSSTGRSSSYNEQFF
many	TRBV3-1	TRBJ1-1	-	TGTGCCAGCAGGGGGGGCCTTGGAGGAGCTTTCTTT	CASRGGLGGAFF
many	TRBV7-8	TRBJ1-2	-	TGTGCCAGCAGAAACCCAAGACAGGCTTCTAACTATGGCTACACCTTC	CASRNPRQASNYGYTF
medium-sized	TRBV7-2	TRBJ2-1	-	TGTGCCAGCAGCTTAGGGTGGGGGCGGAGCTCCTACAATGAGCAGTTCTTC	CASSLGWGRSSYNEQFF
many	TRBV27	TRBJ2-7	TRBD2	TGTGCCAGCAGTTTAACTAGCGGGGGAATATACGAGCAGTACTTC	CASSLTSGGIYEQYF
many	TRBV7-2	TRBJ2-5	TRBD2	TGTGCCAGCAGCCAGAGCGGGGGCCAGGGGGAGACCCAGTACTTC	CASSQSGGQGETQYF
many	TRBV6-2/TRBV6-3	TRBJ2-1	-	TGTGCCACCGGGGAGTTGGGGGTCCTCTACAATGAGCAGTTCTTC	CATGELGVLYNEQFF
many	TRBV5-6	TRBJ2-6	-	TGTGCCAGCAGTCCGCGGGGAGGGGCCAACGTCCTGACTTTC	CASSPRGGANVLTF
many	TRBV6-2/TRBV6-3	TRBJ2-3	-	TGTGCCAGCAGTCACGGAACTAGCCTCTACAGCACAGATACGCAGTATTTT	CASSHGTSLYSTDTQYF
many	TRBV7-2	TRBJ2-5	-	TGTGCCAGCAGCTTTTGGGCGGAGACCCAGTACTTC	CASSFWAETQYF
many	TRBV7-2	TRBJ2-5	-	TGTGCCAGCAGCTTTAAGCAGCAATTCCAAGAGACCCAGTACTTC	CASSFKQQFQETQYF
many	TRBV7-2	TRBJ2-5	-	TGTGCCAGCAGCTTAGGTGGGACACCAGAGACCCAGTACTTC	CASSLGGTPETQYF
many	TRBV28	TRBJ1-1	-	TGTGCCAGCAGTCAACGTTACGGGGAAGCTTTCTTT	CASSQRYGEAFF
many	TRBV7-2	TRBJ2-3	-	TGTGCCAGCAGCACCACAGATACGCAGTATTTT	CASSTTDTQYF
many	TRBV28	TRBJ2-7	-	TGTGCCAGCACAGCCCCTATCAAAGGAAGGCAGTACTTC	CASTAPIKGRQYF
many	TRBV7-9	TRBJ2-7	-	TGTGCCAGCAGCTTGGATTTGACACCCTACGAGCAGTACTTC	CASSLDLTPYEQYF
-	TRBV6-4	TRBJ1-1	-	TGTGTCAGCAGCCTGACAGCCTTGGGCACTGAAGCTTTCTTT	CVSSLTALGTEAFF
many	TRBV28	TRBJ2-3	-	TGTGCCAGCAGTCCACCCAGGGTGGGTCGCACAGATACGCAGTATTTT	CASSPPRVGRTDTQYF
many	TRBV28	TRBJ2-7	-	TGTGCCAGCAGTTTATCTAAACCTTGGACAGACCAAAGCTCCTACGAGCAGTACTTC	CASSLSKPWTDQSSYEQYF
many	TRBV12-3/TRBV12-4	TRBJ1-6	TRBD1	TGTGCCAGCACCGGACAGGGGATTTCACCCCTCCACTTT	CASTGQGISPLHF
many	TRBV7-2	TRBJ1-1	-	TGTGCCAGCAGCTTAGATTGGAGTCCTGGACCTGAAGCTTTCTTT	CASSLDWSPGPEAFF
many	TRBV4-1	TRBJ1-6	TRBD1	TGCGCCAGCAGCCAAGATCCGACAGGGAACTCACCCCTCCACTTT	CASSQDPTGNSPLHF
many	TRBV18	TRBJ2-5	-	TGTGCCAGCTCACCATTTGGTCAGGGCCAAGAGACCCAGTACTTC	CASSPFGQGQETQYF
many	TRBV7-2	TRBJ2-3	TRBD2	TGTGCCAGCAGCCAGGGACTAGCGGGGGTGACGGATACGCAGTATTTT	CASSQGLAGVTDTQYF
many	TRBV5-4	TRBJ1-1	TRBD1	TGTGCCAGCAGAAGGACAGGGGGCAATGAAGCTTTCTTT	CASRRTGGNEAFF
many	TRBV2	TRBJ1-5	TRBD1	TGTGCCAGCCGAGGGACAGGGGTATCCTCGCCCCAGCATTTT	CASRGTGVSSPQHF
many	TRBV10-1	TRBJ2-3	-	TGCGCCAGCAGTGATCAGATAGAAGATACGCAGTATTTT	CASSDQIEDTQYF
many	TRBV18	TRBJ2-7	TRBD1	TGTGCCAGCTCACCACGGGGACAGGGCAGAAATTGGGAGCAGTACTTC	CASSPRGQGRNWEQYF
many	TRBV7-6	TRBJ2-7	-	TGTGCCAGCAGCTTAGCGGGGACTGGCGAGCAGTACTTC	CASSLAGTGEQYF
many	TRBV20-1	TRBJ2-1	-	TGCAGTGCTAGAAGTGACGGAAATGAGCAGTTCTTC	CSARSDGNEQFF